These 10 T cell receptor beta chains share one sample of origin, sequenced in a study of blood T cells in healthy people across ages. The second PCR ran roughly 7 to 11 cycles with a sample-barcoded 5' primer and J-beta primers. TCRdb called the 5' RACE reads again in MiXCR, with one record for every CDR3 protein. The table includes some 850,000 distinct CDR3 sequences, 25% to 30% detected once. This same sample was also part of a study on T cells of mothers and their children.

The sequencing sample was made of blood. Receptors were obtained from a boy aged 5 to 17 in good health.

About this clonotype itself: The junction differs from germline at one of its ends, possibly a read error. The V gene is TRBV7-6, the J gene TRBJ1-4; D is undetermined. Germline CDR1 reads SGHVS; CDR2 reads FNYEAQ. There are 15 residues in the CDR3. CDR3 DNA: TGTACCAGCAGCCCCGGTTTGCGTTTGGCGGAAAAACTGTTTTTT. Translated: CTSSPGLRLAEKLFF.

This clonotype came up a few times. V usage is TRBV7-9 and J usage is TRBJ1-1, with 7 bases that match TRBD1. Per germline, CDR1 SEHNR and CDR2 FQNEAQ (reference sequence). V gave up 6 bases and J gave up 1 base; unmatched junction bases: 5. The CDR3 covers 14 residues. As DNA, the CDR3 is TGTGCCAGCAGGACGACAGGGAGGAACACTGAAGCTTTCTTT. Translating it yields CASRTTGRNTEAFF.

The chain employs TRBV7-2 and TRBJ1-4; perhaps TRBD1 as D (6 bases). V lost 5 bases to trimming and J lost 7 bases, with 17 bases between them. The CDR3 is 15 amino acids. Germline V gene data show CDR1 as SGHTA and CDR2 as FQGNSA. CDR3 amino acids: CASSAHRESIEKLFF. CDR3 DNA sequence: TGTGCCAGCAGCGCCCACAGGGAATCGATTGAAAAACTGTTTTTT.

J is TRBJ2-3 and V is TRBV11-2; a weak D match, TRBD2 (6 bases). CDR1 and CDR2 (germline): SGHAT, FQNNGV. The CDR3 spans 15 residues. V lost 1 base and J 4 bases, leaving 12 bases between the germline ends. CDR3 in amino acids: CASSLGRDPPDTQYF. DNA of the CDR3: TGTGCCAGCAGCTTAGGGAGGGACCCTCCAGATACGCAGTATTTT.

Points on this clonotype: The junction and the germline gene differ at one end; a read error may be behind it. This rearrangement joins TRBV7-9 to TRBJ2-1, with D perhaps matching TRBD2 (6 bases). The germline gives CDR1 SEHNR, CDR2 FQNEAQ (reference sequence). This CDR3 is 13 amino acids long. The CDR3 is CTSSRGSYNEQFF. CDR3 DNA: TGTACCAGCAGTCGGGGGTCCTACAATGAGCAGTTCTTC.

This clonotype was seen a few times. V gene TRBV5-1 combines with J gene TRBJ2-5, with a tentative D call TRBD2 (6 bases). The CDR3 is made up of 15 amino acids. The germline V gene encodes CDR1 SGHRS and CDR2 YFSETQ. V was shortened by 0 bases and J by 2 bases, with 11 bases between the two germline ends. CDR3 sequence (DNA): TGCGCCAGCAGCTTGGAAGGGACTCGGCAAGAGACCCAGTACTTC. Protein sequence: CASSLEGTRQETQYF.

The chain joins TRBV20-1 to TRBJ2-1; D possibly matches TRBD1 or TRBD2 (5 bases each). The V end was cut by 1 base, the J end by 8 bases, with 9 bases between. CDR1 is DFQATT and CDR2 is SNEGSKA in the germline V gene (reference sequence). The CDR3 contains 12 residues. The CDR3 protein is CSARGGTDEQFF. CDR3 in DNA: TGCAGTGCTAGAGGGGGGACCGATGAGCAGTTCTTC.

The J gene is TRBJ2-5, the V gene TRBV12-3 or TRBV12-4, with 7 bases matching TRBD1. Trimming at V came to 2 bases and at J to 4 bases, leaving 4 bases not matched to a gene. There are 14 residues in the CDR3. CDR3: CASSLHPGGETQYF. For the CDR3, the DNA is TGTGCCAGCAGTTTACACCCAGGGGGAGAGACCCAGTACTTC.

The chain recombines TRBV5-1 with TRBJ1-4; 8 positions match TRBD1. Trimming removed 4 bases from V and 4 bases from J; junction bases left unmatched: 6. The germline CDR1 and CDR2 sequences are SGHRS and YFSETQ. CDR3 length: 15 amino acids. The CDR3 bases are TGCGCCAGCAGCCCTACAGGGGGAAGTAATGAAAAACTGTTTTTT. It yields the protein CASSPTGGSNEKLFF. The whole variable domain, filled in from reference TRBV5-1 and TRBJ1-4, reads KAGVTQTPRYLIKTRGQQVTLSCSPISGHRSVSWYQQTPGQGLQFLFEYFSETQRNKGNFPGRFSGRQFSNSRSEMNVSTLELGDSALYLCASSPTGGSNEKLFFGSGTQLSVL.

This clonotype showed up just a few times. The chain joins TRBV12-3 or TRBV12-4 to TRBJ1-1; no firm D call. Deletions cut 4 bases from V and 5 bases from J, with 5 bases between. The CDR3 has 11 residues. The CDR3 is CASSSQTEAFF. The CDR3 DNA reads TGTGCCAGCAGTTCTCAGACTGAAGCTTTCTTT.